What follows describes a single T cell receptor (beta chain). Its antigen is currently unknown. This sample stems from a study of blood T cells in healthy people across ages. The use of a sample-barcoded 5' primer and a J-beta primer mix characterized a second PCR of 7 to 11 cycles. Every cDNA was tagged by a template-switch adaptor with 12 random nucleotides. TCRdb re-analysed the 5' RACE reads in MiXCR, keeping a single row per CDR3 protein. The sample holds roughly 1,500,000 distinct CDR3 sequences, about 31% seen once. The V and J ends lost 9 bases and 0 bases respectively, with 6 bases between them. The CDR3 has 12 residues. Germline assignment: CDR1 SGHVS and CDR2 FNYEAQ. Study results and caveats: Aged donors had fewer naive CD4+ cells and lower diversity than long-lived donors. As naive T cell percentage varied, TCR beta diversity correlated strongly with it.

This sequence originates from a woman in her thirties in good health. The chain links TRBV7-6 to TRBJ1-5; D is ambiguous. Sequences were obtained from blood. CDR3 bases: TGTGCCAGACAGTATAGCAATCAGCCCCAGCATTTT. Its translation is CARQYSNQPQHF.